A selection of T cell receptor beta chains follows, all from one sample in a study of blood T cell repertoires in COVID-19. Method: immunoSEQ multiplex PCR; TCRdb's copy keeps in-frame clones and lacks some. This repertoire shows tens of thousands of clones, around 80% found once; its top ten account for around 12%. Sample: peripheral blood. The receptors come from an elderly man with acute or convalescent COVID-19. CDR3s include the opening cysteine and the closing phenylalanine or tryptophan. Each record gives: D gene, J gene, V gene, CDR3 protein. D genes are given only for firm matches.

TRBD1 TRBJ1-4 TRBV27 CASSPPGQGGKLFF
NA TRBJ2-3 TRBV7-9 CASSLGLETDTQYF
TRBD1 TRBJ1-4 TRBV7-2 CASSLGSGQGGEKLFF
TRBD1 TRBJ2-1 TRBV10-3 CAIRMGQGNEQFF
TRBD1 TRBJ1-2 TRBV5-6 CASSSRQGSLYGYTF
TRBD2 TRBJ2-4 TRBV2 CASSEWREGSSIQYF
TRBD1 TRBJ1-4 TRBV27 CASSPGTEENEKLFF
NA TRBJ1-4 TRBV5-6 CASSLWGVTNEKLFF
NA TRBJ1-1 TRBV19 CASSSLGRGRFPRTTEAFF
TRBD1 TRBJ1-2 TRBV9 CASSVGDRGWNGYTF
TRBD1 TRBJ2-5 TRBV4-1 CASSYRTGSQETQYF
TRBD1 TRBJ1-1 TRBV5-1 CASSPGQARDTEAFF
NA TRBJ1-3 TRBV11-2 CASSPNGNTIYF
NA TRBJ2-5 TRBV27 CASRLTVQETQYF
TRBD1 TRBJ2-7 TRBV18 CASSLGQGYEQYF
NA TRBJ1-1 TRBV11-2 CASSVSDGVGRDEAFF
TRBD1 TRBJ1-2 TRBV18 CASSHRGANYGYTF
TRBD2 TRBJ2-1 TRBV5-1 CASSKGAGGSNEQFF
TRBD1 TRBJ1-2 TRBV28 CASTGGGSYGYTF
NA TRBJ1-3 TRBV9 CASSVATVGSGNTIYF
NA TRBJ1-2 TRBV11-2 CASSPSGPYGYTF
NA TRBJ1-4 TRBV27 CASSSLLANEKLFF
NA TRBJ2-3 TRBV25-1 CASSSRLYTQYF
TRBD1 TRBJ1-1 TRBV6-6 CASSTTGRPTEAFF
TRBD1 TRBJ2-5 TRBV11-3 CASSRTATTGQETQYF
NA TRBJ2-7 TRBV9 CASSPPGLGTYEQYF
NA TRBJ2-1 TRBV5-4 CASSSRSGRDEQFF
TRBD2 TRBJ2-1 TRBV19 CASSIVGLAGSNEQFF
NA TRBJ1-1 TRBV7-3 CASSLNRNTEAFF